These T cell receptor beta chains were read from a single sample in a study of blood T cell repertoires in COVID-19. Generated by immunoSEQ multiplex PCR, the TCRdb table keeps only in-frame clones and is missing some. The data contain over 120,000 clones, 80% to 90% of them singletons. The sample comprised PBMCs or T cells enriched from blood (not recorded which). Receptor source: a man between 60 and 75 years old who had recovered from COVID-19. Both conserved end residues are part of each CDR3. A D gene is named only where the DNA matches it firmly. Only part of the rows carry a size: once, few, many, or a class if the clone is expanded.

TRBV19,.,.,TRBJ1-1,TGTGCCAGTATCTCACAGCCGAACACTGAAGCTTTCTTT,CASISQPNTEAFF
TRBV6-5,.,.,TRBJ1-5,TGTGCCAGCAGGGACACCGGCAATCAGCCCCAGCATTTT,CASRDTGNQPQHF
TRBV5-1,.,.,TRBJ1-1,TGCGCCAGCAGCTTGGAGGTGCGGGCCCAGAGCACTGAAGCTTTCTTT,CASSLEVRAQSTEAFF
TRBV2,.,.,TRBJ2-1,TGTGCCAGCAACACGGACTCTAACGAGCAGTTCTTC,CASNTDSNEQFF
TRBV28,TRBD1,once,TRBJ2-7,TGTGCCAGCAGCCCAGACAGGGGGCGGTACGAGCAGTACTTC,CASSPDRGRYEQYF
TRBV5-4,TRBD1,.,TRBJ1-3,TGTGCCAGCAGCGCGGACAGGGCTGGAAACACCATATATTTT,CASSADRAGNTIYF
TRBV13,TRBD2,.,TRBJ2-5,TGTGCCAGCAGCCGTAGACTAGCGGGAGGGGGAGAGACCCAGTACTTC,CASSRRLAGGGETQYF
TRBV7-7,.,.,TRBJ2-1,TGTGCTAGCAGCCCGTCGGTCTATGATGAGCAGTTCTTC,CASSPSVYDEQFF
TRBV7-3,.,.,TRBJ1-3,TGTGCCAGCAGCTTAAACGCTCCGAGCTCTGGAAACACCATATATTTT,CASSLNAPSSGNTIYF
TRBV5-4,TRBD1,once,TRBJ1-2,TGTGCCAGCAGCGAAGACAGGGGCCCTTATGGCTACACCTTC,CASSEDRGPYGYTF
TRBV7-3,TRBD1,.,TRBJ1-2,TGTGCCAGCAGCCCCAACTTAGGGACAGGGGGTGGCTACACCTTC,CASSPNLGTGGGYTF
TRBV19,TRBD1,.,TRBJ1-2,TGTGCCAGTAGTCAGGACAGGGGCTATGGCTACACCTTC,CASSQDRGYGYTF
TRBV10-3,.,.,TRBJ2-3,TGTGCCATCAGTGAGGAGGGCTTGGGCACAGATACGCAGTATTTT,CAISEEGLGTDTQYF
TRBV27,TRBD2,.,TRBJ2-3,TGTGCCAGCAGTTTACTAGCGGGGGGAGGGGATACGCAGTATTTT,CASSLLAGGGDTQYF
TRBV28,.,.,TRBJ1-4,TGTGCCAGCAGTTTCGAGAGAATTGAAAAACTGTTTTTT,CASSFERIEKLFF
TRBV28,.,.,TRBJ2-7,TGTGCCAGCAGTCGGACACTCCCTGGATGGCAGTACTTC,CASSRTLPGWQYF
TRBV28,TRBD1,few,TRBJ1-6,TGTGCCAGCACCAGGGACAGGGCTCTTTCACCCCTCCACTTT,CASTRDRALSPLHF
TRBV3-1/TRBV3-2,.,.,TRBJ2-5,TGTGCCAGCAGCCAAGAACGGGAACAAGAGACCCAGTACTTC,CASSQEREQETQYF
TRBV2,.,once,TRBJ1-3,TGTGCCAGCAGATCAGACTCTGGAAACACCATATATTTT,CASRSDSGNTIYF
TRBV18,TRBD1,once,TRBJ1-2,TGTGCCAGCTCACCACCGGGGACAGGCCTCTATGGCTACACCTTC,CASSPPGTGLYGYTF
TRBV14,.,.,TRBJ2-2,TGTGCCAGCAGCCAAGGATGGGCCACCGGGGAGCTGTTTTTT,CASSQGWATGELFF
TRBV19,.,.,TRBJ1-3,TGTGCCAGTAGTTCAGGGTCCTCTGGAAACACCATATATTTT,CASSSGSSGNTIYF
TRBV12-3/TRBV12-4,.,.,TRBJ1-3,TGTGCCAGCAGTCCTTCTGGAAACACCATATATTTT,CASSPSGNTIYF
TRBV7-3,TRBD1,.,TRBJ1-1,TGTGCCAGCAGCCCCCAACCCAAGGGGACAGGTAATGATGAAGCTTTCTTT,CASSPQPKGTGNDEAFF
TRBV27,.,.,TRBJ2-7,TGTGCCAGCACCCCCCGCGGGGGCAGAACCTACGAGCAGTACTTC,CASTPRGGRTYEQYF
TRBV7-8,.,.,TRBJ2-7,TGTGCCAGCAGCCCGCGGCGGGGAACCTACGAGCAGTACTTC,CASSPRRGTYEQYF
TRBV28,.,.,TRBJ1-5,TGTGCCAGCATTCCTCCGGGGGGGAGAGGGCAGCCCCAGCATTTT,CASIPPGGRGQPQHF
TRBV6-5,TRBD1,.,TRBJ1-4,TGTGCCAGCAGGGGACAGCCTAATGAAAAACTGTTTTTT,CASRGQPNEKLFF
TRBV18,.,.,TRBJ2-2,TGTGCCAGCTCACCACCGTGGAGGCCACCAACCCCCACCGGGGAGCTGTTTTTT,CASSPPWRPPTPTGELFF
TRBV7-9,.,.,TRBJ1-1,TGTGCCAGCAGCTTAGAGGGACTCAGTGCTTTCTTT,CASSLEGLSAFF
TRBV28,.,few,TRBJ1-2,TGTGCCAGCACCTCCGGGGTCTATGGCTACACCTTC,CASTSGVYGYTF